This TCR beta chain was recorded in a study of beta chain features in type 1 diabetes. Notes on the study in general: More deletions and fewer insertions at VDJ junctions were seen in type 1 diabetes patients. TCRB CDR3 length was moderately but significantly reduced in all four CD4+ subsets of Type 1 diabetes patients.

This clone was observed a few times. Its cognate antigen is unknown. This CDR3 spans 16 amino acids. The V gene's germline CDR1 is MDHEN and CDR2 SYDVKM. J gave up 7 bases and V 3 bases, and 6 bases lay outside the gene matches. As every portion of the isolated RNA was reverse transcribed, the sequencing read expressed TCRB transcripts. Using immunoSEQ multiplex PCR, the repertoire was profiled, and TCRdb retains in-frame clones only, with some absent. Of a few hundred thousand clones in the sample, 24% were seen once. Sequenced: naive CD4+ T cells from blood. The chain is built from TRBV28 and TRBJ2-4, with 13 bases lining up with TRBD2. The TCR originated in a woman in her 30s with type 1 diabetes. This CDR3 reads CASSFPGLAGENIQYF. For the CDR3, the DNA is TGTGCCAGCAGTTTCCCCGGACTAGCGGGAGAGAACATTCAGTACTTC.